A selection of T cell receptor beta chains follows, all from one sample in a study of blood T cell repertoires in COVID-19. Clones were sequenced by immunoSEQ multiplex PCR, and TCRdb holds only the in-frame ones, with some missing. This sample yields a few hundred thousand clones, of which roughly nine tenths are seen a single time; about 0.83% belongs to the top ten. Sequences were obtained from PBMCs or T cells enriched from blood (not recorded which). The receptor set was obtained from a woman in her thirties or forties who had been exposed to COVID-19. Each CDR3 is given with its conserved first and last residue. A D gene is named only where the DNA matches it firmly. Rows give clone size only sometimes, using once, few, many, or a class for an expanded clone.

d_gene: -; abundance: -; j_gene: TRBJ1-1; v_gene: TRBV5-1; CDR3aa: CASSLTGTLNTEAFF; CDR3nt: TGCGCCAGCAGCTTGACAGGGACGCTGAACACTGAAGCTTTCTTT
d_gene: -; abundance: -; j_gene: TRBJ1-1; v_gene: TRBV25-1; CDR3aa: CASSGLEAEAFF; CDR3nt: TGTGCCAGCAGTGGATTGGAGGCTGAAGCTTTCTTT
d_gene: -; abundance: once; j_gene: TRBJ1-3; v_gene: TRBV4-3; CDR3aa: CASSQGALAGSSGNTIYF; CDR3nt: TGCGCCAGCAGCCAAGGGGCCTTGGCAGGTTCCTCTGGAAACACCATATATTTT
d_gene: TRBD1; abundance: -; j_gene: TRBJ1-1; v_gene: TRBV27; CDR3aa: CASSLRGMNTEAFF; CDR3nt: TGTGCCAGCAGTCTCAGGGGGATGAACACTGAAGCTTTCTTT
d_gene: TRBD2; abundance: -; j_gene: TRBJ2-7; v_gene: TRBV18; CDR3aa: CASSLSGLALEQYF; CDR3nt: TGTGCCAGCTCACTTTCGGGACTAGCTCTCGAGCAGTACTTC
d_gene: TRBD1; abundance: -; j_gene: TRBJ1-2; v_gene: TRBV19; CDR3aa: CASSGDRLNYGYTF; CDR3nt: TGTGCCAGTAGTGGGGACAGACTTAACTATGGCTACACCTTC
d_gene: -; abundance: -; j_gene: TRBJ1-2; v_gene: TRBV28; CDR3aa: CASSPPGWGQDYGYTF; CDR3nt: TGTGCCAGCAGTCCCCCCGGCTGGGGGCAGGACTATGGCTACACCTTC
d_gene: -; abundance: -; j_gene: TRBJ2-5; v_gene: TRBV5-4; CDR3aa: CASSLGLARTETQYF; CDR3nt: TGTGCCAGCAGCTTGGGACTCGCACGAACAGAGACCCAGTACTTC
d_gene: TRBD2; abundance: -; j_gene: TRBJ2-7; v_gene: TRBV18; CDR3aa: CASSPRLAGGGYEQYF; CDR3nt: TGTGCCAGCTCACCACGACTAGCGGGAGGAGGGTACGAGCAGTACTTC
d_gene: TRBD1; abundance: -; j_gene: TRBJ1-2; v_gene: TRBV5-6; CDR3aa: CASSSHRGRNGYTF; CDR3nt: TGTGCCAGCAGCTCACACAGGGGGCGGAATGGCTACACCTTC
d_gene: -; abundance: -; j_gene: TRBJ1-2; v_gene: TRBV6-5; CDR3aa: CASSYQGNYGYTF; CDR3nt: TGTGCCAGCAGTTACCAGGGCAACTATGGCTACACCTTC